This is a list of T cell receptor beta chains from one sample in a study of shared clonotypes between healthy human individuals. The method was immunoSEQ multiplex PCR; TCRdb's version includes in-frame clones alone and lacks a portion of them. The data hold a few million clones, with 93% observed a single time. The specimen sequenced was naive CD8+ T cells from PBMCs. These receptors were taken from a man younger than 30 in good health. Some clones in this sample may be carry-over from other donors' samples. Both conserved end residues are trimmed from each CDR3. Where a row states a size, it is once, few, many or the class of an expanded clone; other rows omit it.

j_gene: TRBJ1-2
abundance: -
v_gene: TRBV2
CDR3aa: ASSEKAYRRGYT

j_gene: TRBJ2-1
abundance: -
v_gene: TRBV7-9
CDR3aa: ASSPGLAAYNEQF

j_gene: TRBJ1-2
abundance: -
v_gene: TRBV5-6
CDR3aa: ASSWELGESQERSYT

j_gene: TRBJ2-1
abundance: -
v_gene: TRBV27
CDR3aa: ASSYRGISYNEQF

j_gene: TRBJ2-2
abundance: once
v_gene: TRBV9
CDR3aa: ASSADRTGDVTGELF

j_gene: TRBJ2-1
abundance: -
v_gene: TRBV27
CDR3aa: ASRLTYNEQF

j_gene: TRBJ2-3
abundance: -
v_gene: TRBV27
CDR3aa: ASRTSGGADTQY

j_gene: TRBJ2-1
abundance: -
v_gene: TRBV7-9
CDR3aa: ASSKRTSRTPNEQF

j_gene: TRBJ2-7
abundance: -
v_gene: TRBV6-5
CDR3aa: ASSSRLRTRNYEQY

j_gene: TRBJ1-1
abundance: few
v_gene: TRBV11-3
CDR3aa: ASSQGLEAF